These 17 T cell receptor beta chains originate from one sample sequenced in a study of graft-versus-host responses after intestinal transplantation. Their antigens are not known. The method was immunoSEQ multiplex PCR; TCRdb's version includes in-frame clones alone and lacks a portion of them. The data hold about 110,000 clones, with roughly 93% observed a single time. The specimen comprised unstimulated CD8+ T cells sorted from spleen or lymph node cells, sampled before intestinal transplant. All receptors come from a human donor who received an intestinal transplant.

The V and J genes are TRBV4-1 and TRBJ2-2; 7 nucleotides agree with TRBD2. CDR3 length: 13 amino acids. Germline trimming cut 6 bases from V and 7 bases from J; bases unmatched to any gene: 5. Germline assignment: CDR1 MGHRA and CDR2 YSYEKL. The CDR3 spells CASRGGLVGELFF. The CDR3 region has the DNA TGCGCCAGCAGGGGAGGACTAGTCGGGGAGCTGTTTTTT.

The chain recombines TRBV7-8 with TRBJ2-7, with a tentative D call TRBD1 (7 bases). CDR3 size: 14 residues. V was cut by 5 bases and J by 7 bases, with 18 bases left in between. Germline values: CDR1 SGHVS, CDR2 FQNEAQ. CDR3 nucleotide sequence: TGTGCCAGCAGCATAAGGCCTCAGGGGGGTGAGCAGTACTTC. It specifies CASSIRPQGGEQYF.

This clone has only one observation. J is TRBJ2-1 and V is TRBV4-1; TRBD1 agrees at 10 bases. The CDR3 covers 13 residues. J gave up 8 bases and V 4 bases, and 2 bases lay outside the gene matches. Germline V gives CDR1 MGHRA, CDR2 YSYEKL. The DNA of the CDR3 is TGCGCCAGCAGCCGGGGGACAGGGGATGAGCAGTTCTTC. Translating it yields CASSRGTGDEQFF.

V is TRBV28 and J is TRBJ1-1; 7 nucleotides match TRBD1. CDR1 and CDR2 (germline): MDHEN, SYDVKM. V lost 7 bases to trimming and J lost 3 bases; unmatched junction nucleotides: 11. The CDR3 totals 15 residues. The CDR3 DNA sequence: TGTGCCAGCACCCCCCAGGGGGGCGCCGACACTGAAGCTTTCTTT. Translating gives CASTPQGGADTEAFF.

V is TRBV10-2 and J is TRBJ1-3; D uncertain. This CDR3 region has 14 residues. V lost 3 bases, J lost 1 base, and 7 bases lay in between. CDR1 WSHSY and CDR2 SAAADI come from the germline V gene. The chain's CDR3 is CASSETRSGNTIYF. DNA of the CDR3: TGCGCCAGCAGTGAAACAAGATCTGGAAACACCATATATTTT.

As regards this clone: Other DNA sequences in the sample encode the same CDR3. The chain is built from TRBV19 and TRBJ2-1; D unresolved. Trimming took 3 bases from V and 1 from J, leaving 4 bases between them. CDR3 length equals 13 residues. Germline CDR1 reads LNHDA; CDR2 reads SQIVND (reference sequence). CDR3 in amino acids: CASSIGSYNEQFF. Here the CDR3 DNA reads TGTGCCAGTAGTATCGGATCCTACAATGAGCAGTTCTTC.

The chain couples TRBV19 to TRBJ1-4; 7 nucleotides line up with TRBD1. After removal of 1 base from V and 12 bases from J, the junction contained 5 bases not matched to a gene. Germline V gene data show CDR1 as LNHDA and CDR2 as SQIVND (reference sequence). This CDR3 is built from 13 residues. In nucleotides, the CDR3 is TGTGCCAGTAGTATAGTCCCCGGGACAGAACTGTTTTTT. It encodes CASSIVPGTELFF.

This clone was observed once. CDR3 region: CASSLELAGYSYNEQFF. CDR3 nucleotide sequence: TGTGCCAGCAGCTTGGAACTAGCGGGCTACTCCTACAATGAGCAGTTCTTC. The chain carries TRBV7-6 and TRBJ2-1; 9 nucleotides match TRBD2. The CDR3 runs 17 residues. Germline V gene sequence: CDR1 SGHVS, CDR2 FNYEAQ. V was clipped by 3 bases and J by 0 bases; unmatched bases: 6.

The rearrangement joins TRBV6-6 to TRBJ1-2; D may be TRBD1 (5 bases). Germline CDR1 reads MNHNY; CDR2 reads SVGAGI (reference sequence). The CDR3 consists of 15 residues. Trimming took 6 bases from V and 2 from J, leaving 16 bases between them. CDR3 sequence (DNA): TGTGCCAGCAGGACTCCGGGACGGGTGAACTATGGCTACACCTTC. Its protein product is CASRTPGRVNYGYTF.

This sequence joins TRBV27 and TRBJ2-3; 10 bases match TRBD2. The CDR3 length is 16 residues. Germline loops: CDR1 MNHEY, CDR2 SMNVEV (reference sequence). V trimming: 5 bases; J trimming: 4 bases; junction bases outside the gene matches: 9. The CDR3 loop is CASSPPGLANPDTQYF. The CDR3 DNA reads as TGTGCCAGCAGTCCCCCGGGACTAGCGAACCCAGATACGCAGTATTTT.

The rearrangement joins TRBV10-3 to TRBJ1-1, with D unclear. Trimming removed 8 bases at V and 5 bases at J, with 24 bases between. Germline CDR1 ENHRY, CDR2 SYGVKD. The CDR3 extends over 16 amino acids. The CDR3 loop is CAISPPEGSGSTEAFF. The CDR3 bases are TGTGCCATCTCCCCCCCCGAGGGTTCGGGTAGTACTGAAGCTTTCTTT.

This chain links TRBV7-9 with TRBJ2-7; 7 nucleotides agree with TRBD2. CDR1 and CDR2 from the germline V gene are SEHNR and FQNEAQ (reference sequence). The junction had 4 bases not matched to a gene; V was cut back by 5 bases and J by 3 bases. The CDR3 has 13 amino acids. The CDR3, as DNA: TGTGCCAGCAGCACGCGCGGGGGCTACGAGCAGTACTTC. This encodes CASSTRGGYEQYF.

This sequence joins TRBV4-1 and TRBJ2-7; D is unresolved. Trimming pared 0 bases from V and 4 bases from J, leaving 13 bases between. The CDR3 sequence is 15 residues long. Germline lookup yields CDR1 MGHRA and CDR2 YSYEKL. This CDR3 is CASSQDVAMTYEQYF. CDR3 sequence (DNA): TGCGCCAGCAGCCAAGATGTGGCTATGACATACGAGCAGTACTTC.

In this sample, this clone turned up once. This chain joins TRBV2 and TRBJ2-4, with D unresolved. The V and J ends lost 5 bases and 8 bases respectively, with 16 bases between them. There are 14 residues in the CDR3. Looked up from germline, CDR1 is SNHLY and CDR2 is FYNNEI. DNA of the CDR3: TGTGCCAGCAGTTCCCGAAAGGGTCTGGACATTCAGTACTTC. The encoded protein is CASSSRKGLDIQYF.

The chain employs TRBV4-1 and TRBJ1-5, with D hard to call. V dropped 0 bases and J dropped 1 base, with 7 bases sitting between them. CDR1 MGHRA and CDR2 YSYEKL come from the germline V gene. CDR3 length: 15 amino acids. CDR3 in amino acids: CASSQETASNQPQHF. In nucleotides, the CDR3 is TGCGCCAGCAGCCAAGAGACCGCAAGCAATCAGCCCCAGCATTTT.

This chain's CDR3 is CASSEFAGPHIQYF. DNA for the CDR3: TGCGCCAGCAGTGAGTTCGCCGGGCCACACATTCAGTACTTC. The J gene is TRBJ2-4, the V gene TRBV10-2, with D uncertain. The V gene lost 1 base and the J gene lost 8 bases, with 12 bases spanning the gap. Germline V gene sequence: CDR1 WSHSY, CDR2 SAAADI. The CDR3 contains 14 residues.

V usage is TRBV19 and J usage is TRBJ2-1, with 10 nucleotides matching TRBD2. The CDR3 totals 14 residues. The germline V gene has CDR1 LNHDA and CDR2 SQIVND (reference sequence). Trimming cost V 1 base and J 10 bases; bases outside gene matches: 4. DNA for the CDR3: TGTGCCAGTAGTATAGTAGCGGGAGGCCGCGAGCAGTTCTTC. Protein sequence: CASSIVAGGREQFF.